The next 30 T cell receptor beta chains were all read from a single sample in a study of identical twins. TCRdb ran MiXCR on the 5' RACE reads and lists one entry per CDR3 protein. In the table there are fewer than 650,000 distinct CDR3 sequences, around 9.6% of which are singletons. This sample was shared with a second study, whose subject was yellow fever vaccine responses in identical twins.

Source material: PBMCs. Receptors were obtained from a woman under 30 in good health.

This clonotype has only a few counts. The genes are TRBV5-1 and TRBJ2-3; 10 bases line up with TRBD2. In germline, CDR1 is SGHRS, CDR2 YFSETQ. V dropped 0 bases and J dropped 3; count of bases not matched to a gene: 7. This CDR3 contains 17 residues. CDR3 residues: CASSLDLAGVSTDTQYF. As DNA, the CDR3 is TGCGCCAGCAGCTTGGATCTAGCGGGGGTATCAACAGATACGCAGTATTTT.

The gene calls are TRBV6-2 or TRBV6-3 and TRBJ2-7, with 13 bases that match TRBD2. V dropped 5 bases and J dropped 4; count of bases not matched to a gene: 8. The CDR3 has 16 amino acids. Germline V gives CDR1 MNHEY, CDR2 SVGEGT. CDR3 sequence (DNA): TGTGCCAGCAGTCGGACTAGCGGGAGTAAGGTTTACGAGCAGTACTTC. It is translated as CASSRTSGSKVYEQYF.

The table lists this clonotype with many counts. The rearrangement links TRBV5-1 to TRBJ2-7; TRBD2 aligns across 8 bases. Germline V lookup: CDR1 SGHRS, CDR2 YFSETQ. This CDR3 spans 15 amino acids. Germline trimming cut 2 bases from V and 1 base from J; bases unmatched to any gene: 5. The CDR3 DNA reads TGCGCCAGCAGCTTAATTGCGGGAGGATCCTACGAGCAGTACTTC. Residues: CASSLIAGGSYEQYF.

The chain joins TRBV24-1 to TRBJ2-3; TRBD2 is a possible D gene (5 bases). CDR1 and CDR2 from the germline V gene are KGHDR and SFDVKD. Trimming took 1 base from V and 1 from J, leaving 8 bases between them. CDR3 size: 15 residues. The DNA for the CDR3 is TGTGCCACCAGTGATTTCTACGGGGGCACAGATACGCAGTATTTT. Translating it yields CATSDFYGGTDTQYF.

This clonotype was counted at least ten times. The V and J genes are TRBV5-1 and TRBJ2-1, with a tentative D call TRBD2 (5 bases). The ends were cut back, 4 bases at V and 2 bases at J, with 16 bases in the middle. This CDR3 spans 16 amino acids. Germline CDR1 and CDR2: SGHRS and YFSETQ. The CDR3 DNA follows: TGCGCCAGCAGCCGAGGTCTAGCCCGGCCCTACAATGAGCAGTTCTTC. Residues: CASSRGLARPYNEQFF.

This clonotype was observed a handful of times. V gene TRBV29-1 combines with J gene TRBJ2-1, with 9 bases matching TRBD2. This CDR3 contains 13 residues. Losses at the gene ends were 3 bases for V and 9 bases for J; bases not matched to a gene: 6. CDR1 SQVTM and CDR2 ANQGSEA come from the germline V gene. As DNA, the CDR3 is TGCAGCGTTGAGGGACTAGCTTCCCGTGAGCAGTTCTTC. Its protein is CSVEGLASREQFF.

This clonotype was picked up a small number of times. The chain uses TRBV6-5 and TRBJ2-7; TRBD2 aligns across 9 bases. The CDR3 sequence is 14 residues long. The V gene's germline CDR1 is MNHEY and CDR2 SVGAGI. V gave up 1 base and J gave up 6 bases; unmatched junction bases: 4. CDR3 sequence (DNA): TGTGCCAGCAGTTACTTGGCTAGCGGGGCCGAGCAGTACTTC. This gives the protein CASSYLASGAEQYF.

This clonotype was counted at least ten times. The rearrangement joins TRBV9 to TRBJ2-7, with 10 bases fitting TRBD2. This CDR3 contains 14 residues. V lost 0 bases, J lost 3 bases, and 0 bases stayed unmatched. Germline V gives CDR1 SGDLS, CDR2 YYNGEE. The CDR3 bases are TGTGCCAGCAGCGTAGGACTAGCGGGCTACGAGCAGTACTTC. This sequence encodes CASSVGLAGYEQYF. Full variable domain (outside the CDR3, taken from reference TRBV9 and TRBJ2-7): DSGVTQTPKHLITATGQRVTLRCSPRSGDLSVYWYQQSLDQGLQFLIQYYNGEERAKGNILERFSAQQFPDLHSELNLSSLELGDSALYFCASSVGLAGYEQYFGPGTRLTVT.

The V call is TRBV18, the J call TRBJ1-1, with D possibly matching TRBD1 (6 bases). The germline V gene has CDR1 KGHSH and CDR2 LQKENI. The V gene lost 3 bases and the J gene lost 0 bases, with 11 bases spanning the gap. The CDR3 loop spans 15 amino acids. Here the CDR3 reads CASSPIQGLNTEAFF. The CDR3 region has the DNA TGTGCCAGCTCACCGATCCAGGGGCTGAACACTGAAGCTTTCTTT.

This clonotype has ten or more counts. The V call is TRBV12-3 or TRBV12-4, the J call TRBJ2-7; 10 bases are a match to TRBD1. The CDR3 is 14 residues long. Germline trimming cut 6 bases from V and 5 bases from J; bases unmatched to any gene: 7. CDR3 loop: CASSPMTGGDEQYF. The CDR3 DNA sequence: TGTGCCAGCAGCCCGATGACAGGGGGCGACGAGCAGTACTTC.

This clonotype was seen only a few times. The chain recombines TRBV7-9 with TRBJ2-7; TRBD1 matches at 9 bases. The CDR3 runs to 16 residues. The V and J ends lost 4 bases and 2 bases, in that order; junction bases with no gene match: 9. Per the germline V gene, CDR1 is SEHNR and CDR2 is FQNEAQ (reference sequence). The CDR3 sequence is CASSSPGQGSTYEQYF. CDR3 nucleotide sequence: TGTGCCAGCAGCTCTCCGGGACAGGGCTCTACCTACGAGCAGTACTTC.

The chain couples TRBV12-3 or TRBV12-4 to TRBJ1-2; 9 bases map to TRBD1. This CDR3 spans 14 amino acids. V lost 6 bases to trimming and J lost 8 bases; unmatched junction nucleotides: 10. The CDR3 DNA reads TGTGCCAGCAGGCCTCCGGGGACAGGGAAAGGCTACACCTTC. Encoded protein: CASRPPGTGKGYTF.

The chain has TRBV9 and TRBJ2-2; 12 nucleotides agree with TRBD2. V trimming: 0 bases; J trimming: 8 bases; junction bases outside the gene matches: 5. CDR1 and CDR2 from the germline V gene are SGDLS and YYNGEE. The CDR3 length is 16 residues. CDR3 nucleotides: TGTGCCAGCAGCGTAGGACTAGCGGGGGCCGATGGGGAGCTGTTTTTT. Amino acid sequence: CASSVGLAGADGELFF.

This clonotype occurred many times. This chain connects TRBV6-6 to TRBJ2-4; D gene uncertain. V dropped 6 bases and J dropped 9 bases, with 15 bases sitting between them. The CDR3 has 13 residues. Germline V gene data show CDR1 as MNHNY and CDR2 as SVGAGI (reference sequence). Here the CDR3 DNA reads TGTGCCAGCAGCCCGCAACTCTGGGGCATTCAGTACTTC. Translated, it gives CASSPQLWGIQYF.

J is TRBJ1-5 and V is TRBV20-1, with a tentative D call TRBD1 (5 bases). The CDR3 is made up of 16 amino acids. CDR1 and CDR2 from the germline V gene are DFQATT and SNEGSKA (reference sequence). V shed 3 bases and J shed 1 base, with 16 bases lying between them. Written as DNA, the CDR3 is TGCAGTGCTAGCCGACGGGGACTGATGAGCAATCAGCCCCAGCATTTT. Encoded protein: CSASRRGLMSNQPQHF.

This clonotype showed up just a few times. J is TRBJ2-4 and V is TRBV29-1, with 9 bases lining up with TRBD2. This CDR3 has 15 amino acids. Per the germline V gene, CDR1 is SQVTM and CDR2 is ANQGSEA. The V gene end was trimmed by 4 bases and the J gene end by 5 bases; junction bases not matched to a gene: 9. The CDR3 region has the DNA TGCAGCGTTGGCGGGGGGGGCGCCCGGGAAAACATTCAGTACTTC. Amino acid sequence: CSVGGGGARENIQYF.

This clonotype was counted many times. The genes are TRBV29-1 and TRBJ2-7, with TRBD1 matching 9 bases. J lost 3 bases, V lost 5 bases, and 11 bases had no gene match. Germline V gene data show CDR1 as SQVTM and CDR2 as ANQGSEA. The CDR3 extends over 15 amino acids. The DNA for the CDR3 is TGCAGCGTTACCACTGGGACAGGGACCTTCTACGAGCAGTACTTC. Protein: CSVTTGTGTFYEQYF.

This clonotype has at least ten counts. The chain employs TRBV4-3 and TRBJ2-1; 8 nucleotides match TRBD2. The V and J ends lost 3 bases and 3 bases, in that order; junction bases with no gene match: 7. This CDR3 has 16 amino acids. Germline V lookup: CDR1 LGHNA, CDR2 YSLEER. In DNA, the CDR3 is TGCGCCAGCAGCCAGATACCGGGACTAGGCTACAATGAGCAGTTCTTC. Residues: CASSQIPGLGYNEQFF.

The chain links TRBV2 to TRBJ2-1; tentatively, D is TRBD2 (5 bases). V was pared by 8 bases and J by 7 bases, with 24 bases between. The CDR3 sequence is 16 residues long. CDR1 and CDR2 (germline): SNHLY, FYNNEI. The CDR3 sequence is CASVTYHVASQNEQFF. CDR3 nucleotides: TGTGCCAGCGTCACCTACCACGTAGCGTCTCAAAATGAGCAGTTCTTC.

The sample holds many counts of this clonotype. The J gene is TRBJ2-7, the V gene TRBV5-1, with D unclear. The V end lost 5 bases, the J end lost 0 bases, and 15 bases lay between the germline ends. The V gene's germline CDR1 is SGHRS and CDR2 YFSETQ. The CDR3 contains 15 residues. The CDR3 sequence: CASRPNQLLSYEQYF. CDR3 nucleotides: TGCGCCAGCAGGCCCAATCAGCTTCTCTCCTACGAGCAGTACTTC. Full variable domain (rest looked up from reference TRBV5-1 and TRBJ2-7): KAGVTQTPRYLIKTRGQQVTLSCSPISGHRSVSWYQQTPGQGLQFLFEYFSETQRNKGNFPGRFSGRQFSNSRSEMNVSTLELGDSALYLCASRPNQLLSYEQYFGPGTRLTVT.

This clonotype has more than one count but fewer than ten. This chain links TRBV6-5 with TRBJ2-3; TRBD1 matches 10 bases. V was pared by 3 bases and J by 5 bases, with 8 bases of the junction left unmatched. This CDR3 is 16 amino acids long. Germline V gene data show CDR1 as MNHEY and CDR2 as SVGAGI. For the CDR3, the DNA is TGTGCCAGCAGTTATTCCGGGACAGGGGTAGGAGATACGCAGTATTTT. This gives the protein CASSYSGTGVGDTQYF.

This clonotype was picked up a small number of times. The chain has TRBV6-1 and TRBJ2-7, with 9 positions matching TRBD2. The junction had 6 bases not matched to a gene; V was cut back by 6 bases and J by 0 bases. CDR1 MNHNS and CDR2 SASEGT come from the germline V gene. The CDR3 extends over 15 amino acids. The CDR3 region has the DNA TGTGCCAGCAGGAAATATAGCGGGAGCTCCTACGAGCAGTACTTC. Translated, it gives CASRKYSGSSYEQYF.

This chain links TRBV24-1 with TRBJ2-4, with D possibly being TRBD2 (6 bases). Germline V gene lookup returns CDR1 KGHDR and CDR2 SFDVKD. V dropped 4 bases and J dropped 10 bases, with 22 bases sitting between them. The CDR3 loop spans 16 amino acids. The CDR3 region is CATSDPGDSVGGIQYF. The CDR3 DNA reads TGTGCCACCAGTGACCCGGGGGATTCCGTGGGAGGAATTCAGTACTTC.

This rearrangement joins TRBV15 to TRBJ2-5; D gene unclear. V dropped 1 base and J dropped 2 bases, with 14 bases sitting between them. Per germline, CDR1 LNHNV and CDR2 YYDKDF (reference sequence). The CDR3 consists of 16 residues. CDR3 loop: CATSRAMNRDQETQYF. The CDR3 coding sequence is TGTGCCACCAGCAGAGCTATGAACAGAGATCAAGAGACCCAGTACTTC.

Only a few counts were recorded for this clonotype. The gene calls are TRBV10-3 and TRBJ2-7; TRBD2 is a possible D gene (5 bases). Germline CDR1 and CDR2: ENHRY and SYGVKD. This CDR3 comprises 14 residues. V was clipped by 0 bases and J by 2 bases, with 8 bases between them. The CDR3 bases are TGTGCCATCAGTGAGTCGAGGGCACCCTACGAGCAGTACTTC. Its translation: CAISESRAPYEQYF.

This clonotype was found many times. V gene TRBV4-1 combines with J gene TRBJ2-1; possible D gene TRBD2, 7 bases. Between the trimmed V and J ends, which lost 4 bases and 4 bases, there was a span of 17 bases. The germline gives CDR1 MGHRA, CDR2 YSYEKL. CDR3 length: 16 residues. In nucleotides, the CDR3 is TGCGCCAGCAGCCTAGGGGGGGGGGCCCTATACAATGAGCAGTTCTTC. It is translated as CASSLGGGALYNEQFF.

This clonotype has at least ten counts. At one end the junction does not follow the germline gene, possibly because of a read error. The chain couples TRBV3-1 to TRBJ2-1; D gene ambiguous. This CDR3 is built from 11 residues. In germline, CDR1 is LGHDT, CDR2 YNNKEL (reference sequence). The CDR3 sequence is CASSQEKGPVF. CDR3 in DNA: TGTGCCAGCAGCCAAGAGAAGGGTCCGGTCTTC.

This clonotype appeared a few times. The chain joins TRBV6-5 to TRBJ1-6; the D gene is possibly TRBD1 (5 bases). V was shortened by 2 bases and J by 9 bases, with 14 bases between the two germline ends. The length of the CDR3 is 15 residues. Germline V gene lookup returns CDR1 MNHEY and CDR2 SVGAGI. The CDR3 is CASSYGAISGSPLHF. DNA for the CDR3: TGTGCCAGCAGTTACGGGGCTATTTCGGGTTCACCCCTCCACTTT.

The CDR3 sequence: CASCPSWGLAGGPTDTQYF. The CDR3 bases are TGTGCCAGCTGTCCATCCTGGGGACTAGCGGGAGGCCCCACAGATACGCAGTATTTT. J is TRBJ2-3 and V is TRBV12-3 or TRBV12-4; 15 bases match TRBD2. Trimming took 8 bases from V and 2 from J; bases not matched to a gene: 14. The CDR3 extends over 19 amino acids.

The V and J genes are TRBV29-1 and TRBJ2-7; 8 positions agree with TRBD1. J lost 6 bases, V lost 6 bases, and 19 bases had no gene match. Germline V gene sequence: CDR1 SQVTM, CDR2 ANQGSEA. This CDR3 is built from 16 residues. The CDR3 region is CSVAGGQGKKYREQYF. Here the CDR3 DNA reads TGCAGCGTCGCAGGAGGACAGGGTAAAAAGTATCGCGAGCAGTACTTC.